These 12 T cell receptor beta chains were sequenced from one sample in a study of cytomegalovirus exposure and HLA in healthy donors. 13 Jbeta primers and 60 Vbeta primers were used for the PCR. This table comes from immunoSEQ multiplex PCR, and its TCRdb copy is limited to in-frame clones, with some not included. The sample includes approximately 70,000 clones, more than 70% of them seen just once. Sequencing was carried out using PBMCs. The receptors were sampled from a woman aged 40-49 years in good health and CMV-seropositive.

J is TRBJ2-5 and V is TRBV11-2; TRBD2 is a possible D gene (5 bases). Deletions cut 5 bases from V and 5 bases from J, with 15 bases between. Germline CDR1 reads SGHAT; CDR2 reads FQNNGV. The CDR3 spans 14 residues. The CDR3, as DNA: TGTGCCAGCAGCCTCGTAGGGAGTGGCGAGACCCAGTACTTC. It encodes CASSLVGSGETQYF.

This chain connects TRBV19 to TRBJ2-1; 7 bases are shared with TRBD1. The CDR3 has 12 amino acids. Losses at the gene ends were 6 bases for V and 13 bases for J; bases not matched to a gene: 9. Germline V gene sequence: CDR1 LNHDA, CDR2 SQIVND (reference sequence). CDR3 nucleotide sequence: TGTGCCAGTAGATCTCCCCCAGGGGGACAGTTCTTC. Residues: CASRSPPGGQFF. Variable domain in full (rest from reference TRBV19 and TRBJ2-1): DGGITQSPKYLFRKEGQNVTLSCEQNLNHDAMYWYRQDPGQGLRLIYYSQIVNDFQKGDIAEGYSVSREKKESFPLTVTSAQKNPTAFYLCASRSPPGGQFFGPGTRLTVL.

The sample holds a few counts of this clone. The genes are TRBV2 and TRBJ1-4; D might be TRBD1 (5 bases). V lost 7 bases and J 8 bases, leaving 17 bases between the germline ends. CDR1 is SNHLY, CDR2 FYNNEI, per germline. The CDR3 spans 14 residues. This CDR3 reads CASIPDRTNEKLFF. The CDR3 coding sequence is TGTGCCAGCATTCCTGACAGAACCAACGAAAAACTGTTTTTT.

The chain recombines TRBV7-7 with TRBJ2-5; the match to TRBD2 covers 10 bases. After removal of 5 bases from V and 5 bases from J, the junction contained 11 bases not matched to a gene. The CDR3 sequence is 16 residues long. Germline assignment: CDR1 SSHAT and CDR2 FNYEAQ (reference sequence). CDR3 sequence: CASSTAASGGSETQYF. In DNA form, the CDR3 reads TGTGCCAGCAGCACCGCCGCTAGCGGGGGTTCGGAGACCCAGTACTTC.

The chain has TRBV7-2 and TRBJ1-2; tentative D call: TRBD1 (6 bases). The V gene lost 3 bases and the J gene lost 5 bases, with 10 bases spanning the gap. The CDR3 is 13 residues long. Germline V lookup: CDR1 SGHTA, CDR2 FQGNSA. The CDR3, as DNA: TGTGCCAGCAGCTTCGGACAGAAGTATGGCTACACCTTC. It codes for CASSFGQKYGYTF.

The chain joins TRBV2 to TRBJ1-1, with a tentative D call TRBD1 (5 bases). With 6 bases removed from V and 1 base from J, the gap between germline ends came to 9 bases. Looked up from germline, CDR1 is SNHLY and CDR2 is FYNNEI. This CDR3 has 13 residues. CDR3 residues: CASRVTANTEAFF. The CDR3 nucleotides are TGTGCCAGCAGGGTGACAGCGAACACTGAAGCTTTCTTT.

The V gene is TRBV5-1, the J gene TRBJ1-5; D unresolved. CDR1 and CDR2 (germline): SGHRS, YFSETQ. V lost 5 bases and J lost 6, with 12 bases in between. The CDR3 length is 13 residues. The CDR3 sequence: CASRVDGGQPQHF. The DNA of the CDR3 is TGCGCCAGCAGGGTCGATGGAGGTCAGCCCCAGCATTTT.

The rearrangement links TRBV19 to TRBJ1-4; D unresolved. This CDR3 is 11 amino acids long. Germline CDR1 and CDR2: LNHDA and SQIVND (reference sequence). Trimming removed 7 bases at V and 8 bases at J, with 8 bases between. In DNA form, the CDR3 reads TGTGCCAGTACTACGAGGGAAAAACTGTTTTTT. It yields the protein CASTTREKLFF.

The chain has TRBV5-1 and TRBJ1-5, with D perhaps matching TRBD1 (6 bases). The V end lost 5 bases, the J end lost 0 bases, and 12 bases lay between the germline ends. Germline lookup yields CDR1 SGHRS and CDR2 YFSETQ. CDR3 size: 15 residues. The chain's CDR3 is CASRTGTNSNQPQHF. In DNA, the CDR3 is TGCGCCAGCAGGACCGGGACAAATAGCAATCAGCCCCAGCATTTT.

This clone was picked up a small number of times. The chain is built from TRBV6-1 and TRBJ1-2; 7 bases match TRBD1. There are 12 residues in the CDR3. Per the germline V gene, CDR1 is MNHNS and CDR2 is SASEGT. Germline trimming cut 4 bases from V and 14 bases from J; bases unmatched to any gene: 10. CDR3 DNA: TGTGCCAGCAGTGCACATGTGGACAGGTCTACCTTC. As protein: CASSAHVDRSTF.

This chain uses TRBV30 with TRBJ1-4; D unclear. The CDR3 sequence is 13 residues long. V lost 1 base and J 4 bases, leaving 7 bases between the germline ends. Looked up from germline, CDR1 is GTSNPN and CDR2 is SVGIG (reference sequence). The CDR3 coding sequence is TGTGCCTGGAGTGGCAGATTTAATGAAAAACTGTTTTTT. Translated: CAWSGRFNEKLFF.

V usage is TRBV4-2 and J usage is TRBJ2-7; the match to TRBD1 covers 7 bases. The junction had 22 bases not matched to a gene; V was cut back by 4 bases and J by 4 bases. CDR3 size: 19 residues. Germline V gives CDR1 LGHNA, CDR2 YNFKEQ. CDR3: CASSPTYPGTVQGVYEQYF. The CDR3 DNA follows: TGTGCCAGCAGCCCGACCTACCCCGGGACAGTCCAAGGGGTATACGAGCAGTACTTC.